This entry features one TCR beta chain sequence. Antigen: not known. This sample was taken from a study of CD8+CD57+ T cells in acquired aplastic anemia. Overall study: Sorted CD4+ plus CD8+ cells gave DNA averaging about 3.2 ug. General study points: Controls and patients did not differ significantly in CD8+ Simpson's diversity. Patients and controls shared 25 to 30 CD8+ CDR3 sequences, which appeared highly expressed in patients and within their immunodominant clones.

TCR beta VDJ and CDR3 profiles were obtained from a genomic DNA template. TCRdb called the reads again in MiXCR, with one record for every CDR3 protein. The table has fewer than 250,000 distinct CDR3 sequences, approximately 50% seen once; the top ten hold 6.5% to 8%. Sequencing was done on patients that had shown CD8+CD57+ cell expansion by flow cytometry. In all patients, the disease was severe acquired aplastic anemia. The CDR3 has 11 residues. CDR1 and CDR2 from the germline V gene are MNHNY and SVGAGI (reference sequence). With 7 bases removed from V and 4 bases from J, the gap between germline ends came to 7 bases.

This sequence was found in a human donor with aplastic anemia. V gene TRBV6-6 combines with J gene TRBJ1-1; D remains ambiguous. Input material: sorted CD4+, CD8+, or CD8+CD57+ T cells (not recorded which) from PBMCs. CDR3 region: CASNTATEAFF. The CDR3 region has the DNA TGTGCCAGCAACACGGCCACTGAAGCTTTCTTT.